The 18 T cell receptor beta chains listed next were all sequenced from one sample in a study of human T cells and chemical hapten exposure. TCRdb redid the calling of the RACE reads with MiXCR, one entry per CDR3 protein. The sample yields about 120,000 distinct CDR3 sequences, 13% seen once. Regarding time point: pre-sensitization, week 0. Treatment in this sample: therapeutic diphenylcyclopropenone sensitization with weekly scalp DPC. The sample was whole blood, taken in connection with sensitization to the hapten diphenylcyclopropenone (DPC). The receptors were sampled from a woman between 18 and 29 years old with alopecia areata. Some clones in this sample may be carry-over from other donors' samples.

Ten or more counts support this clonotype. The chain is built from TRBV7-6 and TRBJ2-7; D might be TRBD1 (5 bases). The CDR3 is 14 residues long. The germline V gene has CDR1 SGHVS and CDR2 FNYEAQ. The ends were cut back, 4 bases at V and 7 bases at J, with 17 bases in the middle. The CDR3 loop is CASSWGPQVGEQYF. As DNA, the CDR3 is TGTGCCAGCAGCTGGGGCCCTCAAGTCGGGGAGCAGTACTTC.

This clonotype was found many times. The chain has TRBV12-3 or TRBV12-4 and TRBJ1-1; D remains ambiguous. The V end lost 4 bases, the J end lost 3 bases, and 3 bases lay between the germline ends. The CDR3 has 11 amino acids. CDR3 sequence: CASSSYTEAFF. In DNA form, the CDR3 reads TGTGCCAGCAGTTCCTACACTGAAGCTTTCTTT.

This clonotype came up many times. The chain carries TRBV29-1 and TRBJ1-2; the match to TRBD1 covers 9 bases. CDR3 length equals 14 residues. V dropped 2 bases and J dropped 1; count of bases not matched to a gene: 2. Germline V lookup: CDR1 SQVTM, CDR2 ANQGSEA. In DNA form, the CDR3 reads TGCAGCGTTGAACGGACAGGGGTTAACTATGGCTACACCTTC. This sequence encodes CSVERTGVNYGYTF.

This clonotype was detected many times. CDR3 sequence: CASSVGQGPYGYTF. The CDR3 nucleotides read TGTGCCAGCAGCGTGGGACAGGGACCCTATGGCTACACCTTC. The rearrangement joins TRBV9 to TRBJ1-2; 9 nucleotides align to TRBD1. The CDR3 has 14 residues. Germline loops: CDR1 SGDLS, CDR2 YYNGEE. V lost 2 bases and J lost 4; bases outside the gene matches: 3.

This clonotype came up a few times. This chain links TRBV4-3 with TRBJ2-5, with TRBD2 as a possible D gene (6 bases). Germline lookup yields CDR1 LGHNA and CDR2 YSLEER. The CDR3 spans 13 residues. Trimming removed 1 base at V and 5 bases at J, with 8 bases between. This CDR3 reads CASSQVRGETQYF. The CDR3 coding sequence is TGCGCCAGCAGCCAAGTCCGGGGGGAGACCCAGTACTTC.

This clonotype has ten or more counts. The chain has TRBV10-3 and TRBJ2-3; D gene unclear. V was pared by 0 bases and J by 3 bases, with 4 bases between. The CDR3 contains 13 residues. The V gene's germline CDR1 is ENHRY and CDR2 SYGVKD. Written as DNA, the CDR3 is TGTGCCATCAGTGAGTCTGGGACAGATACGCAGTATTTT. Encoded protein: CAISESGTDTQYF.

This clonotype has more than one count but fewer than ten. The J gene is TRBJ2-1, the V gene TRBV12-3 or TRBV12-4, with D possibly TRBD2 on 5 matching bases. CDR3 length: 17 amino acids. Trimming removed 3 bases at V and 2 bases at J, with 17 bases between. The DNA of the CDR3 is TGTGCCAGCAGTTTTACCCTAGCCCCGAACCCCTACAATGAGCAGTTCTTC. This codes for CASSFTLAPNPYNEQFF.

This clonotype has more than one count but fewer than ten. J is TRBJ1-1 and V is TRBV15, with D maybe TRBD1 (6 bases). This CDR3 contains 15 residues. Germline CDR1 LNHNV, CDR2 YYDKDF (reference sequence). Trimming took off 4 bases at V and 4 bases at J, with 16 bases between the two ends. DNA for the CDR3: TGTGCCACCAGCAAAGAAAACCCAGGGGTCACTGAAGCTTTCTTT. Protein: CATSKENPGVTEAFF.

This clonotype has only a few counts. V is TRBV4-2 and J is TRBJ2-3; D uncertain. The V end lost 4 bases, the J end lost 3 bases, and 14 bases lay between the germline ends. The CDR3 runs to 15 residues. Per germline, CDR1 LGHNA and CDR2 YNFKEQ. CDR3 amino acids: CASSRPGPRTDTQYF. The DNA of the CDR3 is TGTGCCAGCAGCCGACCAGGACCAAGGACAGATACGCAGTATTTT.

This clonotype showed up just a few times. The chain combines TRBV27 with TRBJ1-4; the D gene is possibly TRBD1 (6 bases). The CDR3 has 16 amino acids. V lost 6 bases and J lost 4, with 18 bases in between. The V gene's germline CDR1 is MNHEY and CDR2 SMNVEV (reference sequence). CDR3 protein: CASRASTGNVNEKLFF. The CDR3 DNA sequence: TGTGCCAGCAGGGCTTCTACAGGGAACGTTAATGAAAAACTGTTTTTT.

The table lists this clonotype with many counts. This rearrangement joins TRBV5-1 to TRBJ1-1, with D possibly TRBD1 on 5 matching bases. This CDR3 comprises 16 residues. Germline CDR1 SGHRS, CDR2 YFSETQ. The V end lost 2 bases, the J end lost 0 bases, and 14 bases lay between the germline ends. CDR3 sequence (DNA): TGCGCCAGCAGCTTAAGGGGCTCCCAAATGAACACTGAAGCTTTCTTT. Residues: CASSLRGSQMNTEAFF. Together with reference TRBV5-1 and TRBJ1-1, the CDR3 gives the full variable domain: KAGVTQTPRYLIKTRGQQVTLSCSPISGHRSVSWYQQTPGQGLQFLFEYFSETQRNKGNFPGRFSGRQFSNSRSEMNVSTLELGDSALYLCASSLRGSQMNTEAFFGQGTRLTVV.

CDR3 residues: CASSTTREQYF. CDR3 DNA sequence: TGTGCCAGCTCCACTACGAGGGAGCAGTACTTC. The chain joins TRBV18 to TRBJ2-7; D uncertain. Per germline, CDR1 KGHSH and CDR2 LQKENI. The CDR3 is 11 residues long. Deletions cut 6 bases from V and 7 bases from J, with 10 bases between. The variable domain in full, completed from reference TRBV18 and TRBJ2-7, reads NAGVMQNPRHLVRRRGQEARLRCSPMKGHSHVYWYRQLPEEGLKFMVYLQKENIIDESGMPKERFSAEFPKEGPSILRIQQVVRGDSAAYFCASSTTREQYFGPGTRLTVT.

V is TRBV2 and J is TRBJ2-1, with D tentatively TRBD2 (6 bases). There are 13 residues in the CDR3. The V and J ends lost 6 bases and 9 bases respectively, with 15 bases between them. Germline lookup yields CDR1 SNHLY and CDR2 FYNNEI. CDR3 region: CASSGLALGEQFF. CDR3 DNA sequence: TGTGCCAGCAGCGGGCTAGCGCTTGGTGAGCAGTTCTTC.

Many counts were recorded for this clonotype. The chain employs TRBV21-1 and TRBJ1-5. TRBV21-1 is shown as a pseudogene. This CDR3 contains 14 residues. The CDR3 reads CASSKGAGSQPQHF. DNA of the CDR3: TGTGCCAGCAGCAAAGGAGCTGGGAGTCAGCCCCAGCATTTT.

CDR3 sequence (DNA): TGTGCCAGCAGCCTCGGGGCGGTTAGCAATCAGCCCCAGCATTTT. It translates to CASSLGAVSNQPQHF. The chain uses TRBV12-3 or TRBV12-4 and TRBJ1-5; D is perhaps TRBD1 (5 bases). V was trimmed by 6 bases and J by 0 bases, leaving 12 bases between them. The CDR3 contains 15 residues.

This clonotype was seen many times. V and J are TRBV6-1 and TRBJ1-1; perhaps TRBD1 as D (6 bases). CDR1 and CDR2 (germline): MNHNS, SASEGT. The CDR3 consists of 16 residues. V was clipped by 2 bases and J by 2 bases, with 15 bases between them. The CDR3 bases are TGTGCCAGCAGTGAAATTTTAGGACAGCCCAACACTGAAGCTTTCTTT. Residues: CASSEILGQPNTEAFF.

This clonotype was observed a few times. The chain employs TRBV15 and TRBJ1-5, with D unresolved. The CDR3 contains 14 residues. Trimming removed 5 bases at V and 1 base at J, with 9 bases between. Germline V gene lookup returns CDR1 LNHNV and CDR2 YYDKDF (reference sequence). CDR3 sequence (DNA): TGTGCCACCAGCCCCCTGAAGAGCAATCAGCCCCAGCATTTT. Translation: CATSPLKSNQPQHF.

This clonotype was seen a few times. The chain uses TRBV11-3 and TRBJ1-1, with unresolved D. V shed 2 bases and J shed 5 bases, with 9 bases lying between them. The CDR3 contains 13 residues. CDR1 and CDR2 (germline): SGHNT, YENEEA. Written as DNA, the CDR3 is TGTGCCAGCAGCTTATCGACCGTTACTGAAGCTTTCTTT. Its translation is CASSLSTVTEAFF.